Below, 29 T cell receptor beta chains from the same sample are listed, as sequenced in a study of T cell clusters in autoimmune cytopenias. Multiplex touch-down PCR amplified TRB using TRB-A and TRB-B pools in one tube. TCRdb re-called the multiplex PCR reads and gives one entry per CDR3 protein, without DNA. This sample's table has around 9,500 distinct CDR3 sequences. Each sample's input was 250 ng genomic DNA, 35,000 to 40,000 genome equivalents. The sample comprised peripheral blood. These TCRs come from a human donor with an autoimmune cytopenia or autoimmune hepatitis (not recorded which).

The rearrangement links TRBV6-6 to TRBJ1-1. The CDR3 has 12 amino acids. The V gene's germline CDR1 is MNHNY and CDR2 SVGAGI (reference sequence). The CDR3 loop is CASGGEGTEAFF.

The chain employs TRBV12-3 or TRBV12-4 and TRBJ1-1; TCRdb's D call, TRBD1, is unchecked because there is no DNA. The length of the CDR3 is 14 residues. The CDR3 region is CASSLMGSHTEAFF.

This clonotype ranks as medium-sized in terms of frequency. V usage is TRBV6-5 and J usage is TRBJ2-4; TCRdb lists TRBD1, though no DNA is available to test this call. The CDR3 consists of 13 residues. Germline-derived CDR1 and CDR2 are MNHEY and SVGAGI. This CDR3 reads CASSYQTGDEKYF.

The V and J genes are TRBV5-5 and TRBJ2-5; TCRdb reports TRBD1, a call that lacks DNA to check it against. The CDR3 totals 16 residues. Per the germline V gene, CDR1 is SGHKS and CDR2 is YYEKEE (reference sequence). The CDR3 loop reads CASSPGTGWSQETQYF.

The chain is built from TRBV10-2 and TRBJ2-5; the D call of TRBD1 rests on TCRdb alone, since no DNA is present to check it. Germline CDR1 WSHSY, CDR2 SAAADI. The length of the CDR3 is 16 residues. The CDR3 sequence: CASRDGAGGRKETQYF.

The chain joins TRBV11-2 to TRBJ1-5. Per germline, CDR1 SGHAT and CDR2 FQNNGV. The CDR3 has 14 amino acids. The CDR3 is CASSFAQGGQPQHF.

V and J are TRBV10-3 and TRBJ1-5; the D call of TRBD1 rests on TCRdb alone, since no DNA is present to check it. Looked up from germline, CDR1 is ENHRY and CDR2 is SYGVKD. The CDR3 has 18 residues. CDR3 in amino acids: CAISETPGQGLISQPQHF.

The rearrangement uses TRBV6-5 and TRBJ1-5. Germline CDR1 is MNHEY and CDR2 is SVGAGI. The CDR3 extends over 12 amino acids. CDR3 sequence: CASKTSNQPQHF.

This clonotype registers medium-sized (0.01 to 0.1%) by frequency. V and J are TRBV19 and TRBJ1-2. CDR3 length: 15 residues. Germline assignment: CDR1 LNHDA and CDR2 SQIVND (reference sequence). CDR3 sequence reads: CASRPDLVASYGYTF.

The rearrangement joins TRBV15 to TRBJ2-5; checking the TCRdb D call of TRBD2 is not possible without DNA. Looked up from germline, CDR1 is LNHNV and CDR2 is YYDKDF (reference sequence). The CDR3 covers 15 residues. The CDR3 spells CATSRVYEGKETQYF.

This clonotype is medium-sized by frequency. The chain carries TRBV19 and TRBJ2-7; the D call from TCRdb, TRBD2, cannot be confirmed without DNA. The CDR3 runs 14 residues. CDR1 is LNHDA, CDR2 SQIVND, per germline (reference sequence). The CDR3 protein is CASSMGGDSYEQYF.

CDR3 loop: CASSSLGGTSYNEQFF. The chain is built from TRBV7-2 and TRBJ2-1; TCRdb calls TRBD1, which cannot be checked without DNA. The germline V gene has CDR1 SGHTA and CDR2 FQGNSA. The CDR3 runs to 16 residues.

The chain employs TRBV5-4 and TRBJ2-3; no DNA is available, so the TRBD1 call from TCRdb remains unchecked. This CDR3 has 15 amino acids. Germline V gene data show CDR1 as SGHNT and CDR2 as YYREEE (reference sequence). The CDR3 region is CASSLEGGSTDTQYF. The variable domain in full, with the rest retrieved from reference TRBV5-4 and TRBJ2-3, is ETGVTQSPTHLIKTRGQQVTLRCSSQSGHNTVSWYQQALGQGPQFIFQYYREEENGRGNFPPRFSGLQFPNYSSELNVNALELDDSALYLCASSLEGGSTDTQYFGPGTRLTVL.

V gene TRBV5-1 combines with J gene TRBJ2-2; with no DNA, the TCRdb D assignment of TRBD1 cannot be verified. The CDR3 length is 14 residues. Germline V CDR1 and CDR2: SGHRS, YFSETQ. The CDR3 spells CASSPRDDTGELFF.

This clonotype is labeled medium-sized based on frequency. The chain recombines TRBV6-1 with TRBJ1-5. The germline CDR1 and CDR2 sequences are MNHNS and SASEGT. The CDR3 is 15 residues long. The CDR3 spells CASSWEDNSNQPQHF.

This clonotype is identified as medium-sized (0.01 to 0.1%) from frequency. V usage is TRBV5-5 and J usage is TRBJ2-1. This CDR3 has 15 amino acids. Germline V gene lookup returns CDR1 SGHKS and CDR2 YYEKEE (reference sequence). The CDR3 protein is CASSFQRDYYNEQFF.

The gene calls are TRBV6-1 and TRBJ1-5; TCRdb returns TRBD1, unconfirmable since there is no DNA. CDR1 is MNHNS, CDR2 SASEGT, per germline. The CDR3 totals 16 residues. The CDR3 sequence is CASSVTDRYSNQPQHF.

Frequency places this clonotype as medium-sized. This sequence joins TRBV11-2 and TRBJ2-3; TCRdb lists TRBD1, though no DNA is available to test this call. The CDR3 runs 15 residues. The germline V gene has CDR1 SGHAT and CDR2 FQNNGV. CDR3 amino acids: CASSLGRTGTDTQYF.

This clonotype is classed as medium-sized (0.01 to 0.1%) by frequency. CDR3 residues: CASSTGTSFQQYF. V usage is TRBV6-5 and J usage is TRBJ2-7; TCRdb picks TRBD2, but there is no DNA to check that call. Per the germline V gene, CDR1 is MNHEY and CDR2 is SVGAGI. The CDR3 runs 13 residues.

CDR3 region: CASRPGQGGDTQYF. J is TRBJ2-3 and V is TRBV5-1; TCRdb's assignment of TRBD1 cannot be checked, as there is no DNA. CDR3 length equals 14 residues. CDR1 is SGHRS, CDR2 YFSETQ, per germline.

This clonotype is classed as medium-sized by frequency. The rearrangement joins TRBV6-1 to TRBJ1-1. Germline assignment: CDR1 MNHNS and CDR2 SASEGT. The CDR3 length is 13 residues. The CDR3 here is CASSGHMNTEAFF.

CDR3 sequence reads: CASSLDGTNTGELFF. The chain links TRBV5-1 to TRBJ2-2. The germline V gene has CDR1 SGHRS and CDR2 YFSETQ. The CDR3 sequence is 15 residues long.

V and J are TRBV20-1 and TRBJ1-1; TCRdb gives TRBD1 as the D gene, but with no DNA this cannot be confirmed. CDR1 is DFQATT and CDR2 is SNEGSKA in the germline V gene (reference sequence). This CDR3 has 14 residues. Here the CDR3 reads CSARNYRDYPEAFF.

By frequency, this clonotype registers medium-sized (0.01 to 0.1%). The chain carries TRBV13 and TRBJ2-1; the D call from TCRdb, TRBD1, cannot be confirmed without DNA. The CDR3 has 16 residues. Germline V gives CDR1 PRHDT, CDR2 FYEKMQ (reference sequence). This chain's CDR3 is CASSPWGVSSYNEQFF.

V is TRBV20-1 and J is TRBJ1-6; absent DNA, TCRdb's TRBD1 call cannot be checked. The CDR3 spans 15 residues. Germline-derived CDR1 and CDR2 are DFQATT and SNEGSKA (reference sequence). CDR3 sequence reads: CSARSGTGGNSPLHF.

The chain joins TRBV6-2 or TRBV6-3 to TRBJ1-6; as DNA is missing, the TRBD1 call by TCRdb cannot be tested. The CDR3 is 13 residues long. Germline CDR1 reads MNHEY; CDR2 reads SVGEGT. CDR3 loop: CASSLLQASPLHF.

V and J are TRBV4-3 and TRBJ2-3; the TCRdb D gene call, TRBD1, has no DNA to confirm it. The germline V gene encodes CDR1 LGHNA and CDR2 YSLEER. The CDR3 totals 16 residues. CDR3 region: CASSQELTPAGDTQYF.

Frequency places this clonotype as medium-sized (0.01 to 0.1%). The chain employs TRBV7-6 and TRBJ1-2; absent DNA, TCRdb's TRBD1 call cannot be checked. Germline V lookup: CDR1 SGHVS, CDR2 FNYEAQ. This CDR3 has 17 residues. The CDR3 loop reads CASSLGASLGQGGGYTF.

The rearrangement links TRBV28 to TRBJ2-1; TCRdb outputs TRBD2, but without DNA this stays unchecked. The germline CDR1 and CDR2 sequences are MDHEN and SYDVKM. The CDR3 contains 15 residues. This chain's CDR3 is CASSPGTSGAHEQFF.